The sample holds a few counts of the clone carrying this T cell receptor (beta chain). Its antigen is unidentified. Each CDR3 protein is one row after TCRdb ran MiXCR on the reads. The sample has roughly 500,000 distinct CDR3 sequences, approximately 17% seen once. CDR3 length equals 15 residues. The trim removed 6 bases at V and 3 bases at J, leaving 7 bases unmatched. These data are taken from a study of T cell repertoires in cytomegalovirus infection. On the study more broadly: Public TCR beta signatures provided an indication of both CMV infection and a matching HLA type. Overall study results and limits: HLA-C-restricted TCR beta clonotypes specific for CMV led the ex vivo response.

The genes are TRBV12-3 or TRBV12-4 and TRBJ2-1; the match to TRBD2 covers 8 bases. The source material was CD8+ T cells from PBMCs. This clonotype was obtained from a human donor in good health (CMV status not recorded). Some clones in this sample may be carry-over from other donors' samples. The CDR3 DNA reads as TGTGCCAGCAGGGAAGCGGGAGTGGGCTACAATGAGCAGTTCTTC. This sequence encodes CASREAGVGYNEQFF.